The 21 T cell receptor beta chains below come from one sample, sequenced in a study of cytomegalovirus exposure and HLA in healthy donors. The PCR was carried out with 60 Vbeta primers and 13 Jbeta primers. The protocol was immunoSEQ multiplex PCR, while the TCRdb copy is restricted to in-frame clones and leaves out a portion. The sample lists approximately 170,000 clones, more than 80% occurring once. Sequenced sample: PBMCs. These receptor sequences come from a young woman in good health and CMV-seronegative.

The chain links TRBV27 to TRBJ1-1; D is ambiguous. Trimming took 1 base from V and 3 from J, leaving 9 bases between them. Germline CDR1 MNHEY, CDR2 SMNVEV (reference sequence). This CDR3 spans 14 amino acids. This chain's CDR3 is CASSLFAGYTEAFF. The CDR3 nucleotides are TGTGCCAGCAGTTTATTCGCGGGTTACACTGAAGCTTTCTTT.

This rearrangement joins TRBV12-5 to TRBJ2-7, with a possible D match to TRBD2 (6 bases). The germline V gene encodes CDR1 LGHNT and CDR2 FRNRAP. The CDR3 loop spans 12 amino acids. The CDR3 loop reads CASQGGSYEQYF. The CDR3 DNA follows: TGTGCCTCCCAGGGAGGTTCCTACGAGCAGTACTTC.

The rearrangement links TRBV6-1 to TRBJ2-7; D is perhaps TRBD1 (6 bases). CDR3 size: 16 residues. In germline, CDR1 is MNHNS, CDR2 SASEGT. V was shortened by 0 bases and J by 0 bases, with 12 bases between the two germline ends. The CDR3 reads CASSEAWTASSYEQYF. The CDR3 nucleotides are TGTGCCAGCAGTGAAGCATGGACAGCGAGCTCCTACGAGCAGTACTTC.

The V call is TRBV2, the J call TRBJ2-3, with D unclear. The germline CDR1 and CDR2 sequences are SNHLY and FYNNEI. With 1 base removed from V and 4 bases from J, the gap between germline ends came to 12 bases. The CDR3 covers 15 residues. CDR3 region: CASSEGGRKADTQYF. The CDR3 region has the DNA TGTGCCAGCAGTGAAGGAGGCCGAAAAGCAGATACGCAGTATTTT.

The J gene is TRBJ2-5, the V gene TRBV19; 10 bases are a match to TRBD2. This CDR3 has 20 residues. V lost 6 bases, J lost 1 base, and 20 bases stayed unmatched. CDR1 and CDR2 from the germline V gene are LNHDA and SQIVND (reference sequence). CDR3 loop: CASSFGRKDSGRHRQETQYF. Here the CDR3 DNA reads TGTGCCAGTAGCTTCGGGCGAAAGGATAGCGGGAGGCACCGCCAAGAGACCCAGTACTTC.

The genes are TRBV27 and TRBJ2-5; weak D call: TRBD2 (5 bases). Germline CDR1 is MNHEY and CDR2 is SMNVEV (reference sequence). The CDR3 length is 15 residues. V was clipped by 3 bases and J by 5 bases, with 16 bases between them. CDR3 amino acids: CASSFGGDSFETQYF. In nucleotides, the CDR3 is TGTGCCAGCAGTTTCGGAGGCGATTCGTTCGAGACCCAGTACTTC.

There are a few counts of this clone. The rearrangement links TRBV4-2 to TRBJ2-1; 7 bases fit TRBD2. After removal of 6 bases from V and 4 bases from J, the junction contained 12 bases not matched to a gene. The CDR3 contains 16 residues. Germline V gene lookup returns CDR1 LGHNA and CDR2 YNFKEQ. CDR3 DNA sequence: TGTGCCAGCAGAGATCGCCTAGCGGAACCGTACAATGAGCAGTTCTTC. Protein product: CASRDRLAEPYNEQFF.

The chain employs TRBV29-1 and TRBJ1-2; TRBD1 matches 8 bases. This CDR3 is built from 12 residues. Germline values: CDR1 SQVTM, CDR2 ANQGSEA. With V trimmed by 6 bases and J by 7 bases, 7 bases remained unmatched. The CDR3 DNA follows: TGCAGCGTAGACGGACAGGGTGGTGGCTACACCTTC. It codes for CSVDGQGGGYTF.

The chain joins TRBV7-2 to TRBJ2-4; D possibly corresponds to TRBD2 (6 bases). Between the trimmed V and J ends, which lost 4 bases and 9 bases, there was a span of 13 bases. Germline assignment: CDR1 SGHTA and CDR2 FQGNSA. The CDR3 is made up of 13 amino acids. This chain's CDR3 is CASSWTGAGIQYF. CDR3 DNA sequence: TGTGCCAGCAGCTGGACGGGAGCAGGCATTCAGTACTTC.

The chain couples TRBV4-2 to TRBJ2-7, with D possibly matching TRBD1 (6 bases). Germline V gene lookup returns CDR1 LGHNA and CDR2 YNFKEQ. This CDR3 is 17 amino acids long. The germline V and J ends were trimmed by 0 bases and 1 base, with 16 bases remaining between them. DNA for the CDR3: TGTGCCAGCAGCCAAGAGGCCCCTTTACAGGGTTCCTACGAGCAGTACTTC. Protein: CASSQEAPLQGSYEQYF.

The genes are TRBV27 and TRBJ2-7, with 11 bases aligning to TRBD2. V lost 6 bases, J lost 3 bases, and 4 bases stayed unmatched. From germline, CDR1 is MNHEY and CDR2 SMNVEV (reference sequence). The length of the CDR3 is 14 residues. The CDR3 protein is CASRPGTSGYEQYF. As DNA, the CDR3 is TGTGCCAGCAGGCCCGGGACTAGCGGCTACGAGCAGTACTTC.

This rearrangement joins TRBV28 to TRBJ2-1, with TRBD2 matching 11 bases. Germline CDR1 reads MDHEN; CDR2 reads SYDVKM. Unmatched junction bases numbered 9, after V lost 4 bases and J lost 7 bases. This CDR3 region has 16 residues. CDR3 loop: CASSSPGLAEINEQFF. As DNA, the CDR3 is TGTGCCAGCAGTTCCCCGGGACTAGCGGAGATTAATGAGCAGTTCTTC.

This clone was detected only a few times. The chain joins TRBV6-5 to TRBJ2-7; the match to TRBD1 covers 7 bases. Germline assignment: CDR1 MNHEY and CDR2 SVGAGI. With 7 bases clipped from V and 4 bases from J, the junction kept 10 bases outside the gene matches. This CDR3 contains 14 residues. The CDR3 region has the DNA TGTGCCAGCACCGGGACAGTCCAAGGGTACGAGCAGTACTTC. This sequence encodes CASTGTVQGYEQYF.

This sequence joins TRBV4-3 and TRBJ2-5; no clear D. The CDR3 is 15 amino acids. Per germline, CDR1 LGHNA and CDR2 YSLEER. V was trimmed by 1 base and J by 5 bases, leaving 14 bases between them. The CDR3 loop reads CASSQADTNGETQYF. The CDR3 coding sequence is TGCGCCAGCAGCCAAGCGGATACTAATGGGGAGACCCAGTACTTC.

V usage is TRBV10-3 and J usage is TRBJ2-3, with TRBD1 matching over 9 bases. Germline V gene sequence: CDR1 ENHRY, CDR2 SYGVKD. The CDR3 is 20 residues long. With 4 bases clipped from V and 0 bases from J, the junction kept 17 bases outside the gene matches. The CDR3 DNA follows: TGTGCCATCAGTGGGTCCGGGACAGGGAAGAGGGGCTCTAGCACAGATACGCAGTATTTT. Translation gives CAISGSGTGKRGSSTDTQYF.

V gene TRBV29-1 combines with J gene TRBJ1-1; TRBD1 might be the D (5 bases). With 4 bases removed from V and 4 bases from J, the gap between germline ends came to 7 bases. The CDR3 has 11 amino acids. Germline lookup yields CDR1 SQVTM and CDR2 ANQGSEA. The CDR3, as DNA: TGCAGCGTTGTCAGGGCCACTGAAGCTTTCTTT. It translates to CSVVRATEAFF.

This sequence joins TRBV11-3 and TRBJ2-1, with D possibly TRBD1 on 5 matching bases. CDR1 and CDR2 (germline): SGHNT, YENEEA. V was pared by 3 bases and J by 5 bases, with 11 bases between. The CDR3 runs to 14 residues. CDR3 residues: CASSFQQADNEQFF. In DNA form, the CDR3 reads TGTGCCAGCAGCTTTCAACAGGCCGACAATGAGCAGTTCTTC. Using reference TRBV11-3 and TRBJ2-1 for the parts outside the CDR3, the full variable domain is EAGVVQSPRYKIIEKKQPVAFWCNPISGHNTLYWYLQNLGQGPELLIRYENEEAVDDSQLPKDRFSAERLKGVDSTLKIQPAELGDSAVYLCASSFQQADNEQFFGPGTRLTVL.

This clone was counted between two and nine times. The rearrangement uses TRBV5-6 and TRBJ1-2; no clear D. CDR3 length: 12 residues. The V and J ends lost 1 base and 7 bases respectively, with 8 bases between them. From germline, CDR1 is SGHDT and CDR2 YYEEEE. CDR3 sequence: CASSLSDGGYTF. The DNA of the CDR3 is TGTGCCAGCAGCTTGAGCGATGGTGGCTACACCTTC.

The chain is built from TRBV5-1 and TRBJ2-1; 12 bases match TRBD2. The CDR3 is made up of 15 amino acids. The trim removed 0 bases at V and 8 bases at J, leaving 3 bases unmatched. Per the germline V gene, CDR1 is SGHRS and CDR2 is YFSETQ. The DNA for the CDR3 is TGCGCCAGCAGCTTGGGACTAGCGGGAGCGGATGAGCAGTTCTTC. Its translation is CASSLGLAGADEQFF. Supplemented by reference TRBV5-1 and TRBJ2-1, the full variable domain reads KAGVTQTPRYLIKTRGQQVTLSCSPISGHRSVSWYQQTPGQGLQFLFEYFSETQRNKGNFPGRFSGRQFSNSRSEMNVSTLELGDSALYLCASSLGLAGADEQFFGPGTRLTVL.

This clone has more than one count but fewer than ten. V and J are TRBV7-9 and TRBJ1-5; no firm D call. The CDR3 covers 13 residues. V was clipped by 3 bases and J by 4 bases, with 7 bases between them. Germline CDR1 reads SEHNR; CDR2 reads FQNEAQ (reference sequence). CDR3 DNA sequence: TGTGCCAGCAGCTTTACAGCTAATCAGCCCCAGCATTTT. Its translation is CASSFTANQPQHF.

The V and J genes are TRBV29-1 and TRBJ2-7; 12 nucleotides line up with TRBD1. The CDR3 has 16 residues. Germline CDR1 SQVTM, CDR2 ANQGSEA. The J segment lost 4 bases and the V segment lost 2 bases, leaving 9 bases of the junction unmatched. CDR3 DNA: TGCAGCGTTGAACTGCGGGACAGGGGGCGACGGTACGAGCAGTACTTC. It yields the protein CSVELRDRGRRYEQYF.